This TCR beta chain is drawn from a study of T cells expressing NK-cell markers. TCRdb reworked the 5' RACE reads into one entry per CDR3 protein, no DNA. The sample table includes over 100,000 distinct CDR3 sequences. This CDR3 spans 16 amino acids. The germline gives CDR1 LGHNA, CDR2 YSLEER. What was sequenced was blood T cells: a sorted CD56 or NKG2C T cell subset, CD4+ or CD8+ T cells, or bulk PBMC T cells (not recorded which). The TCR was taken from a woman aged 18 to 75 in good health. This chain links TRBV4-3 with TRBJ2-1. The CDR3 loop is CASSQAWTGLHNEQFF.